A single sample is the source of the 2 T cell receptor beta chains below, sequenced in a study of T cell responses to AZD1222 COVID-19 vaccine. Sequenced by immunoSEQ multiplex PCR; TCRdb stores in-frame clones only, minus some. The sample yields approximately 100,000 clones, less than 90% seen once. Sequencing used peripheral blood, obtained on day 0 of AZD1222 vaccination. Receptors were obtained from an adult in good health.

This clone has only one observation. V usage is TRBV28 and J usage is TRBJ2-1; D might be TRBD2 (10 bases). This CDR3 is 19 amino acids long. Trimming removed 8 bases from V and 6 bases from J, with 32 bases in between. CDR1 and CDR2 (germline): MDHEN, SYDVKM. The CDR3 sequence: CASRYLGQGISGGINEQFF. CDR3 bases: TGTGCCAGCCGATACCTGGGACAGGGCATTAGCGGGGGGATCAATGAGCAGTTCTTC.

This clone was seen only a few times. This chain links TRBV7-9 with TRBJ1-2, with 7 bases identical to TRBD1. CDR1 and CDR2 from the germline V gene are SEHNR and FQNEAQ (reference sequence). The V gene end was trimmed by 5 bases and the J gene end by 5 bases; junction bases not matched to a gene: 11. This CDR3 spans 15 amino acids. CDR3 sequence: CASSPNIAGGYGYTF. CDR3 nucleotide sequence: TGTGCCAGCAGCCCGAACATTGCAGGGGGGTATGGCTACACCTTC.